This T cell receptor beta chain was identified during a study of shared clonotypes between healthy human individuals. Study donors comprised healthy, HIV-negative adults devoid of recent acute infection or vaccination. About this clone itself: Its antigen is as yet unknown.

General study findings and limits: Unshared clonotypes carried lower generation probabilities than those common to all four donors.

Trimming removed 5 bases at V and 0 bases at J, with 8 bases between. The CDR3 contains 14 residues. Germline V lookup: CDR1 MDHEN, CDR2 SYDVKM. Data came from immunoSEQ multiplex PCR; TCRdb stores just in-frame clones and leaves some out. The table has 2 million to 2.5 million clones, just over 90% seen once. Material: naive CD4+ T cells from PBMCs. Subset denoted: CD45RA+ positively selected. This receptor was obtained from a man aged 18-30 years in good health. Some clones in this sample may be carry-over from other donors' samples. The chain employs TRBV28 and TRBJ2-4; D ambiguous. DNA for the CDR3: TGTGCCAGCAGTGCCCCGCTAGCCAAAAACATTCAGTACTTC. It encodes CASSAPLAKNIQYF.